Each of the 31 T cell receptor beta chains below was sequenced from the same sample in a study of patients and donors after allogeneic stem cell transplantation. Via MiXCR, TCRdb re-called the RT-PCR reads, giving one row per CDR3 protein. The repertoire holds about 200,000 distinct CDR3 sequences, with less than 45% as singletons. Sequenced material: blood, either unsorted or a sorted T cell fraction (not recorded which). The receptors derive from a human donor who was either an allogeneic HSCT recipient or a stem cell or donor lymphocyte infusion donor (not recorded which). It is not recorded whose cells these are; they may come from a transplant donor.

CDR3 residues: CASTSTSGAGELFF. The CDR3 DNA reads as TGTGCCAGCACCTCGACTAGCGGGGCCGGGGAGCTGTTTTTT. This rearrangement joins TRBV9 to TRBJ2-2; 11 nucleotides match TRBD2. Trimming cost V 6 bases and J 6 bases; bases outside gene matches: 4. In germline, CDR1 is SGDLS, CDR2 YYNGEE. This CDR3 is 14 amino acids long.

The J gene is TRBJ1-3, the V gene TRBV28, with D unresolved. Germline-derived CDR1 and CDR2 are MDHEN and SYDVKM. V was shortened by 10 bases and J by 2 bases, with 15 bases between the two germline ends. CDR3 length: 14 residues. The CDR3 loop reads CATDGALPGNTIYF. In nucleotides, the CDR3 is TGTGCCACCGACGGAGCCCTACCTGGAAACACCATATATTTT.

This clonotype has just a few counts. The chain employs TRBV23-1 and TRBJ2-7; no clear D. TRBV23-1 is known as an ORF, though its function is uncertain. This CDR3 spans 13 amino acids. V was trimmed by 2 bases and J by 4 bases, leaving 9 bases between them. In DNA, the CDR3 is TGCGCCAGCAGTCAAGACCGACGATACGAGCAGTACTTC. Amino acid sequence: CASSQDRRYEQYF.

The gene calls are TRBV5-1 and TRBJ2-7, with D maybe TRBD1 (6 bases). Trimming shortened V by 1 base and J by 5 bases, and 7 bases separated the two germline ends. Germline V CDR1 and CDR2: SGHRS, YFSETQ. The CDR3 consists of 12 residues. CDR3 protein: CASSLKGDEQYF. Written as DNA, the CDR3 is TGCGCCAGCAGCTTGAAGGGGGACGAGCAGTACTTC.

CDR3: CASSHRMGSYEQYF. The CDR3 DNA reads TGTGCCAGCAGTCACAGAATGGGCTCCTACGAGCAGTACTTC. This chain uses TRBV27 with TRBJ2-7, with D uncertain. V was clipped by 5 bases and J by 0 bases, with 11 bases between them. Germline V gives CDR1 MNHEY, CDR2 SMNVEV (reference sequence). The CDR3 is 14 residues long.

The chain combines TRBV29-1 with TRBJ1-2, with D unresolved. The CDR3 is 13 residues long. V lost 2 bases and J lost 4, with 11 bases in between. Germline-derived CDR1 and CDR2 are SQVTM and ANQGSEA. The CDR3 region is CSVESTGIYGYTF. CDR3 DNA: TGCAGCGTTGAAAGTACCGGAATCTATGGCTACACCTTC.

This chain links TRBV20-1 with TRBJ2-3; 7 nucleotides agree with TRBD2. The V gene end was trimmed by 1 base and the J gene end by 2 bases; junction bases not matched to a gene: 6. The CDR3 contains 15 residues. CDR1 and CDR2 (germline): DFQATT, SNEGSKA (reference sequence). The CDR3 sequence: CSARGLAAATDTQYF. The CDR3 nucleotides read TGCAGTGCTAGAGGGCTAGCGGCCGCCACAGATACGCAGTATTTT.

This clonotype came up once. The CDR3 DNA sequence: TGTGCCAGCAGTTTTGACAGCTACTACAATGAGCAGTTCTTC. Translation: CASSFDSYYNEQFF. V gene TRBV12-3 or TRBV12-4 combines with J gene TRBJ2-1; D is perhaps TRBD1 (5 bases). The ends were cut back, 3 bases at V and 3 bases at J, with 9 bases in the middle. This CDR3 is 14 amino acids long.

This clonotype was seen a handful of times. CDR3 DNA sequence: TGTGCCAGCAGCTTAGCCTCCGCTAGCACAGATACGCAGTATTTT. Protein sequence: CASSLASASTDTQYF. The V gene is TRBV7-2, the J gene TRBJ2-3; no clear D. CDR1 is SGHTA, CDR2 FQGNSA, per germline. V lost 0 bases and J 0 bases, leaving 7 bases between the germline ends. The CDR3 has 15 residues.

The chain couples TRBV7-2 to TRBJ1-3, with D possibly being TRBD1 (5 bases). This CDR3 region has 15 residues. The germline V and J ends were trimmed by 4 bases and 2 bases, with 12 bases remaining between them. The V gene's germline CDR1 is SGHTA and CDR2 FQGNSA. CDR3 loop: CASSWGLGAGNTIYF. In DNA form, the CDR3 reads TGTGCCAGCAGCTGGGGACTAGGGGCTGGAAACACCATATATTTT.

The CDR3 sequence: CASSLNMEGGELFF. The CDR3 nucleotides are TGTGCCAGCAGCCTCAACATGGAGGGCGGGGAGCTGTTTTTT. This chain connects TRBV9 to TRBJ2-2, with D maybe TRBD2 (6 bases). Germline V lookup: CDR1 SGDLS, CDR2 YYNGEE. V lost 4 bases, J lost 7 bases, and 14 bases lay in between. This CDR3 contains 14 residues.

The table lists this clonotype with a few counts. The chain uses TRBV3-1 and TRBJ2-1; D might be TRBD2 (7 bases). The CDR3 sequence is 17 residues long. CDR1 and CDR2 from the germline V gene are LGHDT and YNNKEL (reference sequence). V lost 0 bases to trimming and J lost 4 bases, with 16 bases between them. Written as DNA, the CDR3 is TGTGCCAGCAGCCAAGATCGGGGGGCGGAAATATACAATGAGCAGTTCTTC. Protein: CASSQDRGAEIYNEQFF.

Notes on this clonotype: A junction boundary mismatches the germline segment, possibly from a read error. V is TRBV12-3 or TRBV12-4 and J is TRBJ2-3; the D call may be TRBD1 or TRBD2 (6 bases each). This CDR3 is 15 amino acids long. The CDR3 spells CASREGGTVTDTQNF. The DNA of the CDR3 is TGTGCCAGCAGGGAGGGGGGAACAGTCACAGATACGCAGAATTTT.

This chain joins TRBV12-3 or TRBV12-4 and TRBJ2-5; no clear D gene. The CDR3 contains 13 residues. V lost 3 bases to trimming and J lost 5 bases, with 10 bases between them. This chain's CDR3 is CASSFARSETQYF. In DNA form, the CDR3 reads TGTGCCAGCAGTTTTGCCCGTTCGGAGACCCAGTACTTC.

The V and J genes are TRBV7-2 and TRBJ2-1; TRBD2 matches 12 bases. Germline trimming cut 1 base from V and 2 bases from J; bases unmatched to any gene: 6. CDR3 length equals 18 residues. Germline-derived CDR1 and CDR2 are SGHTA and FQGNSA. CDR3 bases: TGTGCCAGCAGCTTAGAGGCTAGCGGGAGGGGGGCCTACAATGAGCAGTTCTTC. It translates to CASSLEASGRGAYNEQFF. The full variable domain, its missing parts supplied by reference TRBV7-2 and TRBJ2-1, is GAGVSQSPSNKVTEKGKDVELRCDPISGHTALYWYRQSLGQGLEFLIYFQGNSAPDKSGLPSDRFSAERTGGSVSTLTIQRTQQEDSAVYLCASSLEASGRGAYNEQFFGPGTRLTVL.

V gene TRBV12-3 or TRBV12-4 combines with J gene TRBJ1-5; perhaps TRBD1 as D (6 bases). The CDR3 extends over 15 amino acids. V lost 3 bases to trimming and J lost 0 bases, with 9 bases between them. The CDR3 protein is CASSFDRYSNQPQHF. Here the CDR3 DNA reads TGTGCCAGCAGTTTTGACAGGTATAGCAATCAGCCCCAGCATTTT.

The V call is TRBV7-7, the J call TRBJ1-2; maybe TRBD1 (5 bases). CDR1 and CDR2 from the germline V gene are SSHAT and FNYEAQ (reference sequence). CDR3 length: 12 residues. Trimming took off 8 bases at V and 3 bases at J, with 10 bases between the two ends. In DNA form, the CDR3 reads TGTGCCAGCTGCGCAGGGTACTATGGCTACACCTTC. It yields the protein CASCAGYYGYTF.

The rearrangement joins TRBV6-6 to TRBJ1-6; D uncertain. The V gene lost 0 bases and the J gene lost 15 bases, with 6 bases spanning the gap. The CDR3 loop spans 11 amino acids. Germline lookup yields CDR1 MNHNY and CDR2 SVGAGI (reference sequence). CDR3 sequence reads: CASSYSAGLHF. DNA of the CDR3: TGTGCCAGCAGTTACTCTGCCGGCCTCCACTTT.

The chain has TRBV9 and TRBJ2-2; D is uncertain. CDR1 and CDR2 from the germline V gene are SGDLS and YYNGEE. The CDR3 totals 13 residues. Trimming removed 0 bases from V and 7 bases from J, with 7 bases in between. The CDR3 DNA reads TGTGCCAGCAGCGTAGAAATGGTCGGGGAGCTGTTTTTT. This gives the protein CASSVEMVGELFF.

This clonotype was counted a single time. The chain joins TRBV5-1 to TRBJ1-5; TRBD1 matches 7 bases. The CDR3 is 17 residues long. With V trimmed by 4 bases and J by 0 bases, 10 bases remained unmatched. CDR1 and CDR2 from the germline V gene are SGHRS and YFSETQ. The CDR3 DNA reads as TGCGCCAGCAGCCCCGGGGACAGACTGTATAGCAATCAGCCCCAGCATTTT. Amino acids: CASSPGDRLYSNQPQHF.

This chain connects TRBV4-1 to TRBJ1-1; tentative D call: TRBD1 (6 bases). Germline V CDR1 and CDR2: MGHRA, YSYEKL. The CDR3 extends over 16 amino acids. V dropped 2 bases and J dropped 1 base, with 14 bases sitting between them. The CDR3 spells CASSQIPRQANTEAFF. Here the CDR3 DNA reads TGCGCCAGCAGCCAAATCCCGAGACAGGCGAACACTGAAGCTTTCTTT.

This chain joins TRBV12-3 or TRBV12-4 and TRBJ2-3, with D unclear. V gave up 5 bases and J gave up 6 bases, with 15 bases separating them. This CDR3 is built from 14 residues. CDR3 region: CASSPGVGRDTQYF. CDR3 sequence (DNA): TGTGCCAGCAGTCCGGGCGTAGGCAGGGATACGCAGTATTTT.

This clonotype was counted at least ten times. V is TRBV7-8 and J is TRBJ1-2; no definite D call. The CDR3 covers 14 residues. Trimming removed 2 bases from V and 3 bases from J, with 10 bases in between. Germline V gives CDR1 SGHVS, CDR2 FQNEAQ. The CDR3 protein is CASSLRHVDYGYTF. The DNA for the CDR3 is TGTGCCAGCAGCTTAAGACACGTCGACTATGGCTACACCTTC.

The chain couples TRBV4-3 to TRBJ2-1; D is perhaps TRBD2 (6 bases). V gave up 3 bases and J gave up 3 bases, with 15 bases separating them. The CDR3 consists of 16 residues. The germline gives CDR1 LGHNA, CDR2 YSLEER. The CDR3 loop is CASSQDPGGIYNEQFF. The CDR3 bases are TGCGCCAGCAGCCAGGATCCCGGCGGGATCTACAATGAGCAGTTCTTC.

The chain is built from TRBV4-1 and TRBJ2-7, with D perhaps TRBD2 (6 bases). The ends were cut back, 2 bases at V and 7 bases at J, with 21 bases in the middle. Germline V gene sequence: CDR1 MGHRA, CDR2 YSYEKL. This CDR3 has 16 amino acids. DNA for the CDR3: TGCGCCAGCAGCCAACCGACTAGGGGAGGCATGTGGGAGCAGTACTTC. It specifies CASSQPTRGGMWEQYF.

This chain uses TRBV4-2 with TRBJ2-3; no clear D. The germline V gene encodes CDR1 LGHNA and CDR2 YNFKEQ. V was pared by 4 bases and J by 6 bases, with 8 bases between. The CDR3 is 12 amino acids. CDR3 in DNA: TGTGCCAGCAGCCTGATAGAGGATACGCAGTATTTT. It translates to CASSLIEDTQYF.

The J gene is TRBJ2-7, the V gene TRBV3-1; perhaps TRBD2 as D (5 bases). Germline CDR1 is LGHDT and CDR2 is YNNKEL (reference sequence). Trimming took off 0 bases at V and 4 bases at J, with 13 bases between the two ends. The CDR3 has 15 amino acids. CDR3 nucleotide sequence: TGTGCCAGCAGCCAAGATCTTGAGGGATCTTACGAGCAGTACTTC. It is translated as CASSQDLEGSYEQYF.

Only a few counts were recorded for this clonotype. The V gene is TRBV11-2, the J gene TRBJ1-5; no clear D gene. V lost 7 bases, J lost 0 bases, and 13 bases lay in between. This CDR3 spans 15 amino acids. The germline gives CDR1 SGHAT, CDR2 FQNNGV. The CDR3 nucleotides read TGTGCCAGCACTGAGGGAGCGGGTAGCAATCAGCCCCAGCATTTT. Translation gives CASTEGAGSNQPQHF.

The J gene is TRBJ1-1, the V gene TRBV28; D unresolved. Trimming took off 3 bases at V and 4 bases at J, with 12 bases between the two ends. Germline V lookup: CDR1 MDHEN, CDR2 SYDVKM. The CDR3 loop spans 14 amino acids. Written as DNA, the CDR3 is TGTGCCAGCAGTTTTGGGCAGTGGGGCACTGAAGCTTTCTTT. The encoded protein is CASSFGQWGTEAFF.

The sample holds a few counts of this clonotype. J is TRBJ1-2 and V is TRBV12-3 or TRBV12-4, with D possibly being TRBD1 (5 bases). The CDR3 totals 15 residues. V was trimmed by 7 bases and J by 5 bases, leaving 20 bases between them. The CDR3 nucleotides read TGTGCCAGCACCTTATCGGGGACCGGCGGATATGGCTACACCTTC. Protein product: CASTLSGTGGYGYTF.

This clonotype was counted between two and nine times. This chain links TRBV29-1 with TRBJ1-1; no clear D. From germline, CDR1 is SQVTM and CDR2 ANQGSEA. Trimming removed 1 base at V and 0 bases at J, with 3 bases between. This CDR3 contains 12 residues. The CDR3 here is CSVEVMNTEAFF. Written as DNA, the CDR3 is TGCAGCGTTGAAGTAATGAACACTGAAGCTTTCTTT. The variable domain in full, completed from reference TRBV29-1 and TRBJ1-1, reads SAVISQKPSRDICQRGTSLTIQCQVDSQVTMMFWYRQQPGQSLTLIATANQGSEATYESGFVIDKFPISRPNLTFSTLTVSNMSPEDSSIYLCSVEVMNTEAFFGQGTRLTVV.